This TCR beta chain originates from a study of post-analysis software for immune sequencing data. Unique molecular identifiers were carried by the TCR beta cDNA libraries. MiXCR was run by TCRdb on the PCR reads, yielding one entry per CDR3 protein. The repertoire holds 350,000 to 450,000 distinct CDR3 sequences, with approximately 38% as singletons. The V end lost 2 bases, the J end lost 4 bases, and 12 bases lay between the germline ends. This CDR3 spans 14 amino acids. CDR1 and CDR2 (germline): SGHAT, FQDESV (reference sequence). Findings and caveats of the study: The normalized Chao1 diversity of multiple sclerosis patients was significantly lower than that of controls. TRBV segments more frequent in patients than in controls numbered roughly 5 and included TRBV5-6, TRBV5-1 and TRBV20-1. Pronounced co-clustering by F measure was evident among identically batched samples.

For this clonotype: Its specificity is unknown.

The TCR sequence derives from a girl aged 2 to 9 with multiple sclerosis. V gene TRBV11-1 combines with J gene TRBJ2-7, with D unclear. Specimen: blood. As DNA, the CDR3 is TGTGCCAGCAGCTTACAGACGAATCGGTACGAGCAGTACTTC. Amino acids: CASSLQTNRYEQYF.